These T cell receptor beta chains were read from a single sample in a study of beta chain features in type 1 diabetes. Profiled with immunoSEQ multiplex PCR; TCRdb holds only in-frame clones, not every one. The data hold about 270,000 clones, with 14% observed a single time. Sequences were obtained from naive CD4+ T cells from blood. These receptors all come from a man aged 25 to 40 with type 1 diabetes. Both conserved end residues are part of each CDR3. A D gene is named only where the DNA matches it firmly. Only some rows state a clone size, as once, few, many or a class for expanded clones.

J,D,size,V,DNA,CDR3
TRBJ2-1,NA,NA,TRBV7-9,TGTGCCATGGGGGGTGGGAGCACCTACAATGAGCAGTTCTTC,CAMGGGSTYNEQFF
TRBJ1-1,NA,few,TRBV2,TGTGCCAGCAGTGAAAGAGGGTTCACTGAAGCTTTCTTT,CASSERGFTEAFF
TRBJ1-2,NA,few,TRBV7-2,TGTGCCAGCAGCTTTGACAGATACGGCTACACCTTC,CASSFDRYGYTF
TRBJ2-7,TRBD2,few,TRBV7-9,TGTGCCAGCAGCAGAACTAGCGGGGCTGGACGGGAGCAGTACTTC,CASSRTSGAGREQYF
TRBJ2-5,NA,few,TRBV27,TGTGCCAGCAGTCCCAGGGGATGGGAGACCCAGTACTTC,CASSPRGWETQYF
TRBJ2-5,NA,NA,TRBV18,TGTGCCAGCTCCCGAAGAGGGCCAGAGACCCAGTACTTC,CASSRRGPETQYF
TRBJ2-7,TRBD2,NA,TRBV10-3,TGTGCCATCAGTGAAGGGACTAGCGGGATTCACGAGCAGTACTTC,CAISEGTSGIHEQYF
TRBJ2-1,NA,few,TRBV27,TGTGCCAGCAGTCGGACCTCAGGGCTCAATGAGCAGTTCTTC,CASSRTSGLNEQFF
TRBJ1-1,NA,few,TRBV7-9,TGTGCCAGCAGCCCAGAGGCCCAGCGGGCTTTCTTT,CASSPEAQRAFF
TRBJ2-1,TRBD1,few,TRBV5-1,TGCGCCAGCAACAGGGGAATAAGCTCCTACAATGAGCAGTTCTTC,CASNRGISSYNEQFF
TRBJ1-5,NA,NA,TRBV28,TGTGCCAGCAGCGCCCCCGGGTCCCGAGTTTCCCAGCATTTT,CASSAPGSRVSQHF
TRBJ2-2,NA,few,TRBV5-6,TGTGCCAGCAGCTTGTCCAGCGGGGAGCTGTTTTTT,CASSLSSGELFF
TRBJ1-5,NA,few,TRBV18,TGTGCCAGCTCACCACCGGGAGGTCAGCCCCAGCATTTT,CASSPPGGQPQHF
TRBJ2-3,NA,few,TRBV5-1,TGCGCCAGCAGCTCTCGAATCGGGGGAGATACGCAGTATTTT,CASSSRIGGDTQYF
TRBJ2-1,TRBD1,few,TRBV28,TGTGCCAGCAGTCAGGGGACAGCTTACAATGAGCAGTTCTTC,CASSQGTAYNEQFF
TRBJ2-2,NA,few,TRBV27,TGTGCCAGCAGTTCCGACAGGAGAGCAACCGGGGAGCTGTTTTTT,CASSSDRRATGELFF
TRBJ2-3,TRBD2,NA,TRBV12-5,TGTGCTAGTGGTATCGGGACTACTAGCACAGATACGCAGTATTTT,CASGIGTTSTDTQYF
TRBJ2-2,NA,NA,TRBV4-2,TGTGCCAGCAGCCAAGGGGGCGCGAACACCGGGGAGCTGTTTTTT,CASSQGGANTGELFF
TRBJ2-1,NA,NA,TRBV6-1,TGTGCCAGCAGTGAACGGCGGGATGAGCAGTTCTTC,CASSERRDEQFF
TRBJ1-2,NA,few,TRBV4-2,TGTGCCAGCAGCCAGACACCGGGAAGCAACTATGGCTACACCTTC,CASSQTPGSNYGYTF
TRBJ1-4,NA,few,TRBV28,TGTGCCAGCAGTCTCTACAGGATTGGGTTGTTTTTT,CASSLYRIGLFF
TRBJ1-2,NA,NA,TRBV11-2,TGTGCCAGCAGACTAACAGGAGATGGCTACACCTTC,CASRLTGDGYTF
TRBJ1-1,NA,few,TRBV7-9,TGTGCCAGCAGCTTAGAGGAGGACACTGAAGCTTTCTTT,CASSLEEDTEAFF
TRBJ1-2,TRBD1,NA,TRBV5-6,TGTGCCAGCAGCTTAAGACAGGGGGCGGGTAGTTCCCCTGGCTACACCTTC,CASSLRQGAGSSPGYTF
TRBJ2-6,TRBD1,NA,TRBV7-2,TGTGCCAGCAGCTTACGATCCGGGACAGGGGGATCTGGGGCCAACGTCCTGACTTTC,CASSLRSGTGGSGANVLTF
TRBJ2-7,NA,few,TRBV2,TGTGCCAGCAGGCAGGAGGCCTACGAGCAGTACTTC,CASRQEAYEQYF